Listed below are T cell receptor beta chains from one sample, sequenced in a study of T-cell reconstitution after alpha-beta-depleted transplantation in children. TCRdb re-derived calls from the PCR reads in MiXCR, one entry per CDR3 protein. The table has about 640,000 distinct CDR3 sequences, over 10% seen once. Source: PBMCs, mostly from graft donor cells, taken 360 days after TCRalphabeta/CD19-depleted stem cell transplant. The receptors were sampled from a male patient younger than 18 who had a stem cell transplant for acute myeloid leukemia, so the T cells may come from the graft donor. CDR3s include the opening cysteine and the closing phenylalanine or tryptophan. Fields, in order: clone size, V gene, D gene, J gene, CDR3 DNA, CDR3 protein. The D gene is left open where the match is weak. Clone size is given for some rows only: seen once, a few or many times, or a class if the clone is expanded.

-,TRBV18,-,TRBJ2-5,TGTGCCAGCTCACTCCTTTCTCGAAGGCAGGCCCAAGAGACCCAGTACTTC,CASSLLSRRQAQETQYF
many,TRBV20-1,TRBD2,TRBJ2-3,TGCAGTGCTAGAGGAGTAGCGGGAGGGGTAGATACGCAGTATTTT,CSARGVAGGVDTQYF
few,TRBV7-2,-,TRBJ2-3,TGTGCCAGCAGCTTAGCGGGTGGGATAAAAGATACGCAGTATTTT,CASSLAGGIKDTQYF
few,TRBV14,-,TRBJ2-7,TGTGCCAGCAGCCAAGTGGCCAGGGTCACATCCTACGAGCAGTACTTC,CASSQVARVTSYEQYF
-,TRBV11-2,-,TRBJ1-4,TGTGCCAGCAGGCTACCGGGACTGCTGAATGAAAAACTGTTTTTT,CASRLPGLLNEKLFF
-,TRBV27,-,TRBJ2-5,TGTGCCACGGGTAGGCAAGAGACCCAGTACTTC,CATGRQETQYF
-,TRBV7-9,TRBD1,TRBJ1-1,TGTGCCAGCAGCCCGAACAGGGGGCTCGACACTGAAGCTTTCTTT,CASSPNRGLDTEAFF
-,TRBV4-3,-,TRBJ2-1,TGCGCCAGCAGCCCAGAAGACAGGGGACCCGACTGGCGGGAGTGGAATGAGCAGTTCTTC,CASSPEDRGPDWREWNEQFF
many,TRBV20-1,-,TRBJ2-3,TGCAGCCAGGGGGCGGGAGGGACAGATACGCAGTATTTT,CSQGAGGTDTQYF
-,TRBV28,-,TRBJ1-6,TGTGCCAGCAGCCCACAACTGGATTCACCCCTCCACTTT,CASSPQLDSPLHF
many,TRBV20-1,-,TRBJ2-7,TGCAGTGCTAGGCTAGACCACTACGAGCAGTACTTC,CSARLDHYEQYF
few,TRBV12-3/TRBV12-4,TRBD1,TRBJ2-5,TGTGCCAGCAGTTTCCCGGGACAGCCGCTACAAGAGACCCAGTACTTC,CASSFPGQPLQETQYF
few,TRBV5-1,TRBD2,TRBJ2-7,TGCGCCAGCAGCTTCCAAGCGGGAGCATCCTACGAGCAGTACTTC,CASSFQAGASYEQYF
-,TRBV24-1,-,TRBJ2-1,TGTGCCACCAGTGGCCGAGAGAGACTAGGGACCCGCAATGAGCAGTTCTTC,CATSGRERLGTRNEQFF
few,TRBV29-1,-,TRBJ2-7,TGCAGCGCCCGAGGGGCCCTCTCCTACGAGCAGTACTTC,CSARGALSYEQYF
-,TRBV29-1,TRBD2,TRBJ2-7,TGCAGCGTTGCGGGGGGGCTCCGGGACAGGGACCTTTCTAGCGGGAGGGTTAGGGGCGAGCAGTACTTC,CSVAGGLRDRDLSSGRVRGEQYF
-,TRBV27,-,TRBJ2-2,TGTGCCAGCAGTTTATCGAGGACCCCGAACACCGGGGGGCTGTTTTTT,CASSLSRTPNTGGLFF
many,TRBV9,TRBD1,TRBJ1-6,TGTGCCAGCAGCGTGGGACAGGGTGGTTCACCCCTCCACTTT,CASSVGQGGSPLHF
-,TRBV6-1,-,TRBJ2-7,TGTGCCAGCAGTGAATGGGCGCGGTTGGTAGGGGAGTACTTC,CASSEWARLVGEYF
-,TRBV4-3,TRBD1,TRBJ2-7,TGCGCCAGCAGCCAGGGGACAGGGACCTCCTACGAGCAGTACTTC,CASSQGTGTSYEQYF
few,TRBV10-3,TRBD1,TRBJ2-3,TGTGCCATCAGCCTACAGGGGCCCCATAGCACAGATACGCAGTATTTT,CAISLQGPHSTDTQYF
few,TRBV20-1,-,TRBJ2-7,TGCAGTGCTAGAGAGTCAGACTATGAGCAGTACTTC,CSARESDYEQYF
few,TRBV27,TRBD2,TRBJ2-7,TGTGCCAGCAGTTCCGGTAGCGGGAGGATGTACGAGCAGTACTTC,CASSSGSGRMYEQYF
few,TRBV5-1,-,TRBJ1-4,TGCGCCAGCAGCAAGGCACCCCCGGCGACTAATGAAAAACTGTTTTTT,CASSKAPPATNEKLFF
-,TRBV7-9,TRBD2,TRBJ2-1,TGTGCCAGCAGCCACACCTGGACTAGCGGGAGACTTGAGCAGTTCTTC,CASSHTWTSGRLEQFF
-,TRBV12-5,TRBD1,TRBJ2-1,TGTGCTAGTGGCACTAATCGGGACAGAGCCTGGCCACGGGAGCAGTTCTTC,CASGTNRDRAWPREQFF
many,TRBV20-1,TRBD1,TRBJ2-7,TGCAGTGTGAGTCCGGGACAGGGATCCGAGCAGTACTTC,CSVSPGQGSEQYF
-,TRBV6-5,TRBD2,TRBJ2-1,TGTGCCAGCAGTTACCCCATAGCGGGAGTTAATGAGCAGTTCTTC,CASSYPIAGVNEQFF
few,TRBV29-1,TRBD2,TRBJ2-1,TGCAGCGTTATAGATTCGGGACTAGCGGGAGACGGCAATGAGCAGTTCTTC,CSVIDSGLAGDGNEQFF
-,TRBV15,-,TRBJ2-3,TGTGCTACCAGCAGAGACCCAAACACAGATACGCAGTATTTT,CATSRDPNTDTQYF
few,TRBV6-2/TRBV6-3,-,TRBJ2-7,TGTGCCAGCAGTAACGACAGGTATTGGGAGGACTACGAGCAGTACTTC,CASSNDRYWEDYEQYF
-,TRBV6-2/TRBV6-3,-,TRBJ1-1,TGTGCCAGCAGTTACTCGACGGGACGGACGAACACTGAAGCTTTCTTT,CASSYSTGRTNTEAFF
few,TRBV28,-,TRBJ2-1,TGTGCCAGCAGTTTTCGGGGGAGGCAGCAGTTCTTC,CASSFRGRQQFF
-,TRBV20-1,-,TRBJ2-7,TGCAGTGCTAGAGTAAGCGGTGGATCCTACGAGCAGTACTTC,CSARVSGGSYEQYF
-,TRBV25-1,-,TRBJ2-3,TGTGCCAGCAGCCGGGACTCCAAGGATACGCAGTATTTT,CASSRDSKDTQYF
-,TRBV20-1,TRBD1,TRBJ2-2,TGCAGTGCTAGGGCCACAGGGGTGAACACCGGGGAGCTGTTTTTT,CSARATGVNTGELFF
few,TRBV29-1,-,TRBJ1-1,TGCAGCGTTGATCTCAGGGCTGGAGACACTGAAGCTTTCTTT,CSVDLRAGDTEAFF
-,TRBV12-5,-,TRBJ1-1,TGTGCTAGTGGTTTGTCATCCACGACAGAGATGAACACTGAAGCTTTCTTT,CASGLSSTTEMNTEAFF
many,TRBV2,TRBD2,TRBJ2-5,TGTGCCAGCAGGGGGACTAGCAGCCCTCAAGAGACCCAGTACTTC,CASRGTSSPQETQYF